This TCR beta chain was obtained from a study of blood T cell repertoires in COVID-19. Study summary: The origin of the acute and convalescent COVID-19 samples was the United States, Italy and Spain.

J gave up 9 bases and V 3 bases, and 1 base lay outside the gene matches. The CDR3 length is 12 residues. Using immunoSEQ multiplex PCR, the repertoire was profiled, and TCRdb retains in-frame clones only, with some absent. The sample yields 150,000 or so clones, 65% to 90% seen once. Sequenced: peripheral blood. This chain joins TRBV12-3 or TRBV12-4 and TRBJ1-4; 7 bases line up with TRBD1. The receptor was derived from a woman aged 60-75 years with COVID-19, enrolled during active disease. CDR3 in amino acids: CASSLGQQKLFF. CDR3 coding DNA: TGTGCCAGCAGTTTGGGACAGCAAAAACTGTTTTTT.